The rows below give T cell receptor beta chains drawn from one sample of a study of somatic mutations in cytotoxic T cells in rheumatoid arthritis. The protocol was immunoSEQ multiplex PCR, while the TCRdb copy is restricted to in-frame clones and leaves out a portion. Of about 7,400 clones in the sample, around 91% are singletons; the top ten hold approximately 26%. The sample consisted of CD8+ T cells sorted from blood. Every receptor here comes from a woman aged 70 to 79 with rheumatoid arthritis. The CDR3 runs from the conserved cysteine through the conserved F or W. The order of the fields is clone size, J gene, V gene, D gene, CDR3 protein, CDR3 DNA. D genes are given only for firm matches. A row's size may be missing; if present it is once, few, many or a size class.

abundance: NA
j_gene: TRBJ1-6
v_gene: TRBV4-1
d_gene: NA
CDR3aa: CASSQQGASPLHF
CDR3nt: TGCGCCAGCAGCCAACAAGGGGCTTCACCCCTCCACTTT

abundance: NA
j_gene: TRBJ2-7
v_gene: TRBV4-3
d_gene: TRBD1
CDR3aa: CASSVGTEVTYEQYF
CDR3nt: TGCGCCAGCAGCGTAGGGACAGAAGTCACCTACGAGCAGTACTTC

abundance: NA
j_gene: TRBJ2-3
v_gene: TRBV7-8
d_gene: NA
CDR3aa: CASSSRVTSTDTQYF
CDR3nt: TGTGCCAGCAGCTCCAGGGTAACTAGCACAGATACGCAGTATTTT

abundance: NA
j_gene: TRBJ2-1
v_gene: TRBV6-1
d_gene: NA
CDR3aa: CASKEGRAENEQFF
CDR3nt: TGTGCCAGCAAAGAGGGAAGGGCCGAAAATGAGCAGTTCTTC

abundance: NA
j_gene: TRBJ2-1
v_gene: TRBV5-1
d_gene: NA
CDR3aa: CASSLAGRGSYNEQFF
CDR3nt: TGCGCCAGCAGCTTGGCCGGGCGGGGCTCCTACAATGAGCAGTTCTTC

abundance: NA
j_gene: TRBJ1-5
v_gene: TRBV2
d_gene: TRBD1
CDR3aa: CASRDRGSYNQPQHF
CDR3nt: TGTGCCAGCAGGGACAGGGGATCTTACAATCAGCCCCAGCATTTT

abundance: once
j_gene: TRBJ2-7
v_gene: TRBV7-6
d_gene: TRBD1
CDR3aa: CASSLRTGGGEQYF
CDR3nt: TGTGCCAGCAGCTTAAGGACAGGGGGCGGCGAGCAGTACTTC

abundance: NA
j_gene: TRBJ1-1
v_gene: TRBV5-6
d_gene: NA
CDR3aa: CASSLGTVNTEAFF
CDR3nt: TGTGCCAGCAGCTTGGGGACAGTGAACACTGAAGCTTTCTTT

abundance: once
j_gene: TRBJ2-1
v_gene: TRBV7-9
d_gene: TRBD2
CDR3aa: CASSAWTSGRATGNEQFF
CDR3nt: TGTGCCAGCAGCGCGTGGACTAGCGGGAGGGCCACGGGGAATGAGCAGTTCTTC

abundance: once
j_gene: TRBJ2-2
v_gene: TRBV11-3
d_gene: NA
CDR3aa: CATHRDGTGELFF
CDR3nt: TGTGCCACCCACAGAGACGGCACCGGGGAGCTGTTTTTT

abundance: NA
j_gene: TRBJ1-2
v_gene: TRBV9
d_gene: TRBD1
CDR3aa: CASSVVGQDLHGYTF
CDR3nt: TGTGCCAGCAGCGTAGTGGGACAGGATTTACATGGCTACACCTTC

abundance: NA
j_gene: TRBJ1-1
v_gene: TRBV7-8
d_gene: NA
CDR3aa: CATQGPDTEAFF
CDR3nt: TGTGCCACCCAGGGGCCGGATACTGAAGCTTTCTTT

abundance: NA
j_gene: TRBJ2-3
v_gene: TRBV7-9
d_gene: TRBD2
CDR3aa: CASSSAAGTRTDTQYF
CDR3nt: TGTGCCAGCAGCTCCGCGGCCGGGACTAGAACAGATACGCAGTATTTT

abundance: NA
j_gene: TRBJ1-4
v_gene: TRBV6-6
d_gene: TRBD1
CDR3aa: CASSQQGAQGNEKLFF
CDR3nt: TGTGCCAGCAGTCAACAGGGGGCCCAGGGTAATGAAAAACTGTTTTTT

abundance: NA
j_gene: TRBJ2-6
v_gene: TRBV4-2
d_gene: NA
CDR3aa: CASSQETGTGANVLTF
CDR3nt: TGTGCCAGCAGCCAGGAAACAGGAACTGGGGCCAACGTCCTGACTTTC

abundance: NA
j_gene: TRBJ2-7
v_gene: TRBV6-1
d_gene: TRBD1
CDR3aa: CAIITGGTVHEQYF
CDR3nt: TGTGCCATAATAACAGGGGGGACGGTCCACGAGCAGTACTTC

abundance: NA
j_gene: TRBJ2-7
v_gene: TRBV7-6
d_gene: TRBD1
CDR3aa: CASSAGQGPSLEQYF
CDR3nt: TGTGCCAGCAGCGCCGGACAGGGTCCCTCTCTCGAGCAGTACTTC

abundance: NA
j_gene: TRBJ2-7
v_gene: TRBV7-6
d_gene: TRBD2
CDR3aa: CASSSGLAGRYEQYF
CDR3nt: TGTGCCAGCAGCTCCGGGCTAGCGGGAAGGTACGAGCAGTACTTC

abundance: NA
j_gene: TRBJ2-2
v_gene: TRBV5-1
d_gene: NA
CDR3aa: CASRQQGTGELFF
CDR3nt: TGCGCCAGCAGACAACAGGGAACCGGGGAGCTGTTTTTT

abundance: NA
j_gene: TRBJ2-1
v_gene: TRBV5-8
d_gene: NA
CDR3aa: CASSLTPLAASYNEQFF
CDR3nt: TGTGCCAGCAGCCTAACCCCTTTAGCGGCCTCCTACAATGAGCAGTTCTTC

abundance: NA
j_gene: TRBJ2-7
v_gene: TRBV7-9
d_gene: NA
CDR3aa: CASSPGEVPYEQYF
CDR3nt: TGTGCCAGCAGCCCCGGGGAGGTTCCCTACGAGCAGTACTTC

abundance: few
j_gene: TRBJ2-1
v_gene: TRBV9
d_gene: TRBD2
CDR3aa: CASRLDGGGDNEQFF
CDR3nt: TGTGCCAGCAGGCTAGACGGCGGGGGGGACAATGAGCAGTTCTTC

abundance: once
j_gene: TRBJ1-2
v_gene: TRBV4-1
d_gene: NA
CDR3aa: CASSQEGESGDIKRGYGYTF
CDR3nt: TGCGCCAGCAGCCAAGAAGGGGAAAGTGGGGACATCAAACGGGGCTATGGCTACACCTTC

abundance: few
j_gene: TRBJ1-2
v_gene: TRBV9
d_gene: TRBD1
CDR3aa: CASSVASLGLEWDRTNYGYTF
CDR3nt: TGTGCCAGCAGCGTAGCTTCGCTTGGGCTGGAGTGGGACAGGACTAACTATGGCTACACCTTC

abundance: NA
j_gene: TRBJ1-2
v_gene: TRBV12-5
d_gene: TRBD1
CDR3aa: CASGLVPPLSDRTGGGYGYTF
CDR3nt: TGTGCTAGTGGTTTGGTCCCCCCCCTATCCGATCGAACAGGGGGCGGTTATGGCTACACCTTC